This T cell receptor (beta chain) was found in a study of cytomegalovirus exposure and HLA in healthy donors. Study conclusions and caveats: Most TCR sequences showed up rarely, but some public TCRs showed up in many donors.

Germline V gene data show CDR1 as SGHNT and CDR2 as YYREEE (reference sequence). The V and J ends lost 4 bases and 5 bases, in that order; junction bases with no gene match: 10. The CDR3 sequence is 16 residues long. This table comes from immunoSEQ multiplex PCR, and its TCRdb copy is limited to in-frame clones, with some not included. The sample carries hundreds of thousands of clones, roughly 84% recorded once. As concerns this clone: The antigen is unknown.

The source is a young woman in good health and CMV-seropositive. Sequencing was done on a sample of PBMCs. V and J are TRBV5-4 and TRBJ2-1; TRBD2 matches at 9 bases. The CDR3 DNA reads as TGTGCCAGCAGCACCTTGGGGCGGGGGGGAAACAATGAGCAGTTCTTC. Translating it yields CASSTLGRGGNNEQFF.